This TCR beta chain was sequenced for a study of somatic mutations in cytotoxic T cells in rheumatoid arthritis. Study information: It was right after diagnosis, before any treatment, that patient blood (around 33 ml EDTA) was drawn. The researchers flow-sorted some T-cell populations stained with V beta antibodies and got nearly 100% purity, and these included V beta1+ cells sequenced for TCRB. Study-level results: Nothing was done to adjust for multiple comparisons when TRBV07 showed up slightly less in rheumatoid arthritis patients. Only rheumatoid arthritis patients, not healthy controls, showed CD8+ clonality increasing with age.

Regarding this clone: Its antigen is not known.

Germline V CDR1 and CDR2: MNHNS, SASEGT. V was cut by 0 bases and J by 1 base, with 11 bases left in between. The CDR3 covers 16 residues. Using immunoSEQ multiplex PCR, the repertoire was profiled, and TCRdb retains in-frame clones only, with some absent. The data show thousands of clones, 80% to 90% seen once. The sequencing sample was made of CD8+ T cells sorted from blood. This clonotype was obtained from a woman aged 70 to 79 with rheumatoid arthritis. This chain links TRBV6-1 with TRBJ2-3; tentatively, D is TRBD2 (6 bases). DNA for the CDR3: TGTGCCAGCAGTGAAGCCTGGACTATAGGCACAGATACGCAGTATTTT. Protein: CASSEAWTIGTDTQYF.